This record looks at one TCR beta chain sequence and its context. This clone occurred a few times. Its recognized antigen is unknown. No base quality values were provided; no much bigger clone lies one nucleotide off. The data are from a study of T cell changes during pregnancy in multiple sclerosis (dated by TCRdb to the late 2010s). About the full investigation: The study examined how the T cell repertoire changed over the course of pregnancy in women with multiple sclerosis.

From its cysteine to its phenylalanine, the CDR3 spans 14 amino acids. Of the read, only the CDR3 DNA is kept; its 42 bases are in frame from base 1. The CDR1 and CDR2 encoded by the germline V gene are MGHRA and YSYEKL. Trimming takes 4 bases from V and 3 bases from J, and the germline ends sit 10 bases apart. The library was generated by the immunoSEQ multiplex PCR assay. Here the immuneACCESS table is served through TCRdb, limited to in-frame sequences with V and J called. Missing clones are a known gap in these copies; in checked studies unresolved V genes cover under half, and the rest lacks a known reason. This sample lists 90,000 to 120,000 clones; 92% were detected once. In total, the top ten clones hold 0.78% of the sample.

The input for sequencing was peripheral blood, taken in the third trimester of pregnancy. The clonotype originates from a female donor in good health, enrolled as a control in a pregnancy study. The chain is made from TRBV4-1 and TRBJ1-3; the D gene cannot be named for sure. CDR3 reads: CASSPGLLGNTIYF. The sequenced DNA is TGCGCCAGCAGCCCCGGACTGCTTGGAAACACCATATATTTT.